One and the same sample provided the 3 T cell receptor beta chains below, sequenced in a study of breast tumors, draining lymph nodes, adjacent tissues. Breast cancer patients provided tissue from their axillary draining lymph nodes. TCRdb independently ran MiXCR on the multiplex PCR reads; one entry per CDR3 protein. The sample carries under 350,000 distinct CDR3 sequences, about 33% recorded once. Sample: axillary lymph node tissue. Every receptor here comes from a female donor with breast cancer. Some clones in this sample may be carry-over from other donors' samples.

Concerning this clonotype: This sequence may be a read error, since a much larger clone differs from it by one base. The gene calls are TRBV5-6 and TRBJ2-7; D not resolved. CDR1 and CDR2 from the germline V gene are SGHDT and YYEEEE. There are 14 residues in the CDR3. The ends were cut back, 2 bases at V and 2 bases at J, with 11 bases in the middle. The CDR3 DNA reads TGTGCCAGCAGCTTCGTCGGGTCTCCCTACGAGCAGTACTTC. Translated: CASSFVGSPYEQYF. The full variable domain, completed using reference TRBV5-6 and TRBJ2-7, is DAGVTQSPTHLIKTRGQQVTLRCSPKSGHDTVSWYQQALGQGPQFIFQYYEEEERQRGNFPDRFSGHQFPNYSSELNVNALLLGDSALYLCASSFVGSPYEQYFGPGTRLTVT.

The rearrangement uses TRBV9 and TRBJ1-3; 8 bases agree with TRBD1. The CDR3 extends over 16 amino acids. V was clipped by 2 bases and J by 4 bases; unmatched bases: 8. Germline-derived CDR1 and CDR2 are SGDLS and YYNGEE. In DNA form, the CDR3 reads TGTGCCAGCAGCGTCGGGACAGGTGGTAAAGGAAACACCATATATTTT. It is translated as CASSVGTGGKGNTIYF.

This clonotype occurred many times. The chain is built from TRBV19 and TRBJ2-6; D gene ambiguous. Germline CDR1 is LNHDA and CDR2 is SQIVND (reference sequence). There are 15 residues in the CDR3. With 0 bases removed from V and 2 bases from J, the gap between germline ends came to 5 bases. The CDR3, as DNA: TGTGCCAGTAGTATAGAGGCAGCTGGGGCCAACGTCCTGACTTTC. Protein: CASSIEAAGANVLTF.